The rows below give T cell receptor beta chains drawn from one sample of a study of regulatory dendritic cells for organ transplantation. Assay used: immunoSEQ multiplex PCR; TCRdb lists only in-frame clones, some missing. The sample carries about 11,000 clones, over 70% recorded once. Their recognized antigens are unknown. Input material: memory CD4+ T cells from blood cultured with regulatory dendritic cells. These receptors all stem from a human donor in good health. The CDR3 runs from the conserved cysteine through the conserved F or W. D genes are given only for firm matches. Where a row states a size, it is once, few, many or the class of an expanded clone; other rows omit it.

V	J	D	size	DNA	CDR3
TRBV10-3	TRBJ1-2	TRBD1	once	TGTGCCATCAGTGAGGGACAGGGGGGACACTATGGCTACACCTTC	CAISEGQGGHYGYTF
TRBV14	TRBJ1-1	.	.	TGTGCCAGCAGCCAATATTTAGGAGGGACTGAAGCTTTCTTT	CASSQYLGGTEAFF
TRBV27	TRBJ1-4	.	.	TGTGCCAGCAGTTTATTCGGGGGGGCAACTAATGAAAAACTGTTTTTT	CASSLFGGATNEKLFF
TRBV18	TRBJ1-3	TRBD1	.	TGTGCCAGCTCACCGGGGACAGCCGGAAACACCATATATTTT	CASSPGTAGNTIYF
TRBV18	TRBJ2-7	.	.	TGTGCCAGCTCCGGGACACAGTCCTACGAGCAGTACTTC	CASSGTQSYEQYF
TRBV5-1	TRBJ2-3	TRBD2	.	TGCGCCAGCAGCTTGGCCGCTAGCGGGGGGGCCACAGATACGCAGTATTTT	CASSLAASGGATDTQYF
TRBV7-6	TRBJ1-3	.	.	TGTGCCAGCAGCTTAGAATCTCAGGGGACTGGAAACACCATATATTTT	CASSLESQGTGNTIYF
TRBV7-2	TRBJ1-4	.	.	TGTGCCAGCAGCTTCAGGGGTGAAAAACTGTTTTTT	CASSFRGEKLFF
TRBV7-2	TRBJ1-3	.	.	TGTGCCAGCCGTAGCGACCCCGGGAGCTCCTCTGGAAACACCATATATTTT	CASRSDPGSSSGNTIYF
TRBV6-5	TRBJ1-1	.	.	TGTGCCAGCAGTAGCCCAAATACAGGGTTCGCTGAAGCTTTCTTT	CASSSPNTGFAEAFF
TRBV18	TRBJ2-3	TRBD1	.	TGTGCCAGCTCACCCAGACAGGGGGGCACAGATACGCAGTATTTT	CASSPRQGGTDTQYF
TRBV10-1	TRBJ1-4	TRBD1	.	TGCGCCAGCAGCCAGGGACAGCTAGATAGATCAACTAATGAAAAACTGTTTTTT	CASSQGQLDRSTNEKLFF
TRBV7-2	TRBJ2-1	.	.	TGTGCCAGCAGCCTAGGGGTGAACGGGGGCTCCTACAATGAGCAGTTCTTC	CASSLGVNGGSYNEQFF
TRBV18	TRBJ1-5	TRBD1	.	TGTGCCAGCTCACCGGACAGGGGGCGTCAGCCCCAGCATTTT	CASSPDRGRQPQHF